This T cell receptor (beta chain) was sequenced in a study of cytomegalovirus exposure and HLA in healthy donors. Looking at the study overall: Researchers previously reported finding 100 million or so unique TCR beta sequences from about 170 million T cells. Study findings and constraints: V- and J-gene trimming of TCR beta was linked (in a later analysis) to a missense DCLRE1C variant. Published work reported that the classifier diagnosed cytomegalovirus status with high specificity and sensitivity. About 90% or about 30% of the time was how often most TCR beta V segments were productive, according to an earlier analysis.

Concerning this clone itself: Its specificity is unknown.

The PCR was carried out with 60 Vbeta primers and 13 Jbeta primers. Data came from immunoSEQ multiplex PCR; TCRdb stores just in-frame clones and leaves some out. Of about 100,000 clones in the sample, 50% to 70% are singletons; the top ten hold approximately 4.3%. The CDR3 spans 15 residues. Trimming removed 5 bases from V and 3 bases from J; junction bases left unmatched: 6. CDR1 and CDR2 from the germline V gene are LNHDA and SQIVND (reference sequence). The TCR sequence derives from a human donor in good health. The sample consisted of PBMCs. V gene TRBV19 combines with J gene TRBJ1-5; TRBD1 aligns across 8 bases. The CDR3, as DNA: TGTGCCAGTAGTTCAGGACAGGGCCCCAATCAGCCCCAGCATTTT. Translating gives CASSSGQGPNQPQHF.